One and the same sample provided the 11 T cell receptor beta chains below, sequenced in a study of blood T cell repertoires in COVID-19. The assay was immunoSEQ multiplex PCR, and TCRdb's table has in-frame clones only and misses some. The table shows about 160,000 clones, with 82% occurring only once. Specimen: peripheral blood. The receptors stem from a woman of 80 years or more with active or convalescent COVID-19.

The chain links TRBV18 to TRBJ2-1; 7 bases are shared with TRBD2. The CDR3 runs to 15 residues. The germline V gene encodes CDR1 KGHSH and CDR2 LQKENI. V lost 2 bases to trimming and J lost 4 bases; unmatched junction nucleotides: 5. The CDR3 DNA reads as TGTGCCAGCTCACCAGCGGGAGTCCGGTACAATGAGCAGTTCTTC. Its translation is CASSPAGVRYNEQFF.

The V gene is TRBV11-2, the J gene TRBJ2-1; maybe TRBD2 (6 bases). Germline V gene data show CDR1 as SGHAT and CDR2 as FQNNGV. V was cut by 6 bases and J by 1 base, with 16 bases left in between. CDR3 size: 16 residues. The CDR3 spells CASRPSAGLSYNEQFF. CDR3 DNA: TGTGCCAGCAGACCCTCAGCGGGCCTATCCTACAATGAGCAGTTCTTC.

The V gene is TRBV7-9, the J gene TRBJ2-5; maybe TRBD2 (6 bases). Trimming cost V 5 bases and J 1 base, with 11 bases left between them. Germline assignment: CDR1 SEHNR and CDR2 FQNEAQ (reference sequence). CDR3 length equals 14 residues. CDR3 residues: CASSPLALQETQYF. DNA of the CDR3: TGTGCCAGCAGCCCACTAGCCCTCCAAGAGACCCAGTACTTC.

This chain links TRBV4-1 with TRBJ1-2; D is unresolved. The CDR3 is 16 amino acids. Between the trimmed V and J ends, which lost 1 base and 4 bases, there was a span of 16 bases. Germline-derived CDR1 and CDR2 are MGHRA and YSYEKL. The CDR3 DNA reads TGCGCCAGCAGCCAAGGTGAGGGTCCTACAGTCTATGGCTACACCTTC. It translates to CASSQGEGPTVYGYTF.

This clone was seen once. The chain combines TRBV5-4 with TRBJ2-5, with 7 bases that match TRBD1. V gave up 4 bases and J gave up 5 bases; unmatched junction bases: 5. This CDR3 has 13 residues. Germline V gene data show CDR1 as SGHNT and CDR2 as YYREEE (reference sequence). The CDR3 protein is CASSKGQWETQYF. CDR3 DNA: TGTGCCAGCAGCAAGGGACAGTGGGAGACCCAGTACTTC.

This chain joins TRBV9 and TRBJ1-1; 8 bases line up with TRBD1. CDR3 length: 13 residues. Germline-derived CDR1 and CDR2 are SGDLS and YYNGEE. Trimming removed 4 bases from V and 7 bases from J; junction bases left unmatched: 6. CDR3 protein: CASSSRTGFEAFF. Here the CDR3 DNA reads TGTGCCAGCAGCTCTAGGACAGGGTTTGAAGCTTTCTTT.

This chain joins TRBV7-3 and TRBJ2-3; 13 positions agree with TRBD2. The CDR3 sequence is 16 residues long. The ends lost 3 bases at V and 1 base at J; junction bases unmatched: 1. CDR1 is SGHTA and CDR2 is FQGTGA in the germline V gene. CDR3 residues: CASSFGLAGGTDTQYF. The CDR3 nucleotides read TGTGCCAGCAGCTTCGGACTAGCGGGGGGCACAGATACGCAGTATTTT.

The gene calls are TRBV5-1 and TRBJ2-1, with 8 bases identical to TRBD1. Trimming cost V 3 bases and J 7 bases; bases outside gene matches: 6. The CDR3 is 14 amino acids. Germline V gene data show CDR1 as SGHRS and CDR2 as YFSETQ. The CDR3 DNA is TGCGCCAGCAGCTCTGGACAGGGTAAAAATGAGCAGTTCTTC. Encoded protein: CASSSGQGKNEQFF.

V and J are TRBV27 and TRBJ2-1, with TRBD2 identical over 8 bases. V shed 5 bases and J 7 bases; nucleotides not matched to a gene: 13. CDR1 MNHEY and CDR2 SMNVEV come from the germline V gene (reference sequence). This CDR3 has 16 residues. The CDR3 reads CASSPPLAGTWNEQFF. CDR3 sequence (DNA): TGTGCCAGCAGTCCCCCTTTAGCGGGAACGTGGAATGAGCAGTTCTTC.

The chain has TRBV27 and TRBJ1-2; 7 positions match TRBD1. Germline V lookup: CDR1 MNHEY, CDR2 SMNVEV (reference sequence). This CDR3 spans 15 amino acids. The trim removed 3 bases at V and 2 bases at J, leaving 6 bases unmatched. CDR3 nucleotides: TGTGCCAGCAGTTTGGGTGGGACAGCAAACTATGGCTACACCTTC. Residues: CASSLGGTANYGYTF.

This chain links TRBV19 with TRBJ1-2; weak D call: TRBD1 (6 bases). The CDR3 totals 14 residues. Germline CDR1 is LNHDA and CDR2 is SQIVND (reference sequence). Trimming cost V 9 bases and J 5 bases, with 19 bases left between them. CDR3 protein: CASVRGGGGYGYTF. For the CDR3, the DNA is TGTGCCAGCGTGAGGGGGGGAGGCGGATATGGCTACACCTTC.